This is a list of T cell receptor beta chains from one sample in a study of cytomegalovirus exposure and HLA in healthy donors. Assay: immunoSEQ multiplex PCR; the TCRdb copy retains only in-frame clones and omits some. The sample records under 75,000 clones, 65% to 70% being singletons. The sample comprised PBMCs. The source of these receptors is a man in his forties in good health and CMV-seropositive. Both conserved end residues are part of each CDR3. Each record gives: CDR3 DNA, CDR3 protein, V gene, D gene, J gene, CDR3 length, clone size. A D gene is named only where the DNA matches it firmly. Where a row states a size, it is once, few, many or the class of an expanded clone; other rows omit it.

cdr3_nt: TGTGCCAGTAGTATAGATCTGCGAAGTGGCTACACCTTC
cdr3_aa: CASSIDLRSGYTF
v_call: TRBV19
d_call: NA
j_call: TRBJ1-2
cdr3_length: 13
clone_size: few

cdr3_nt: TGTGCCAGCGACAGGGGGCAAGGCTACACCTTC
cdr3_aa: CASDRGQGYTF
v_call: TRBV19
d_call: TRBD1
j_call: TRBJ1-2
cdr3_length: 11
clone_size: NA

cdr3_nt: TGTGCCAGCAGCCGGGGGGGAAAGGTGGATGGCTACACCTTC
cdr3_aa: CASSRGGKVDGYTF
v_call: TRBV5-6
d_call: NA
j_call: TRBJ1-2
cdr3_length: 14
clone_size: NA

cdr3_nt: TGTGCCAGCAGTCGGACTAGCGGGGGCCGAGAGACCCAGTACTTC
cdr3_aa: CASSRTSGGRETQYF
v_call: TRBV6-5
d_call: TRBD2
j_call: TRBJ2-5
cdr3_length: 15
clone_size: NA

cdr3_nt: TGTGCCATCAGTGAGTCGGGGGGTCCTTCCTACAATGAGCAGTTCTTC
cdr3_aa: CAISESGGPSYNEQFF
v_call: TRBV10-3
d_call: NA
j_call: TRBJ2-1
cdr3_length: 16
clone_size: once

cdr3_nt: TGCGCCAGCAGCCCAGGACAGGGCGGCTATGGCTACACCTTC
cdr3_aa: CASSPGQGGYGYTF
v_call: TRBV5-1
d_call: TRBD1
j_call: TRBJ1-2
cdr3_length: 14
clone_size: NA

cdr3_nt: TGCGCCAGCAGCCAAGTGGATATGGGGCTGGGCACCGGGGAGCTGTTTTTT
cdr3_aa: CASSQVDMGLGTGELFF
v_call: TRBV4-1
d_call: NA
j_call: TRBJ2-2
cdr3_length: 17
clone_size: NA

cdr3_nt: TGTGCCAGTAGCAACACAGGGGGCAATCAGCCCCAGCATTTT
cdr3_aa: CASSNTGGNQPQHF
v_call: TRBV19
d_call: TRBD1
j_call: TRBJ1-5
cdr3_length: 14
clone_size: NA

cdr3_nt: TGTGCCAGTAGTATTCAGGGGGCAGGAACTAATGAAAAACTGTTTTTT
cdr3_aa: CASSIQGAGTNEKLFF
v_call: TRBV19
d_call: TRBD1
j_call: TRBJ1-4
cdr3_length: 16
clone_size: few

cdr3_nt: TGTTCCAGCAGCCAGCTAGCGGGGGGTGACACAGATACGCAGTATTTT
cdr3_aa: CSSSQLAGGDTDTQYF
v_call: TRBV7-9
d_call: TRBD2
j_call: TRBJ2-3
cdr3_length: 16
clone_size: NA

cdr3_nt: TGTGCCAGCAGCTTTCAGCGGAAAGAGACCCAGTACTTC
cdr3_aa: CASSFQRKETQYF
v_call: TRBV5-4
d_call: NA
j_call: TRBJ2-5
cdr3_length: 13
clone_size: NA

cdr3_nt: TGTGCCAGCAGTGAAGCGGGCTTAATTAGAACTTCACCCCTCCACTTT
cdr3_aa: CASSEAGLIRTSPLHF
v_call: TRBV2
d_call: NA
j_call: TRBJ1-6
cdr3_length: 16
clone_size: NA

cdr3_nt: TGTGCCAGCAGCATGGGACTAGCGGGAGAAATCCGGGGGAATGAGCAGTTCTTC
cdr3_aa: CASSMGLAGEIRGNEQFF
v_call: TRBV5-4
d_call: TRBD2
j_call: TRBJ2-1
cdr3_length: 18
clone_size: NA

cdr3_nt: TGTGCCAGCAGCCTGGGGACTAGAGCAGAAGATACGCAGTATTTT
cdr3_aa: CASSLGTRAEDTQYF
v_call: TRBV9
d_call: TRBD2
j_call: TRBJ2-3
cdr3_length: 15
clone_size: NA

cdr3_nt: TGTGCCACCCGCAAGGGACAGGGAACGACTGGAAACACCATATATTTT
cdr3_aa: CATRKGQGTTGNTIYF
v_call: TRBV6-6
d_call: TRBD1
j_call: TRBJ1-3
cdr3_length: 16
clone_size: NA

cdr3_nt: TGTGCCAGCAGCCCGGGGGGCTCCTACGAGCAGTACTTC
cdr3_aa: CASSPGGSYEQYF
v_call: TRBV7-2
d_call: TRBD2
j_call: TRBJ2-7
cdr3_length: 13
clone_size: NA

cdr3_nt: TGCAGCGTTGTATTAGCGGGGCAATATGAGCAGTTCTTC
cdr3_aa: CSVVLAGQYEQFF
v_call: TRBV29-1
d_call: TRBD2
j_call: TRBJ2-1
cdr3_length: 13
clone_size: NA

cdr3_nt: TGTGCCTGGAGTGGCGGGCCCTCTGGGGCCAACGTCCTGACTTTC
cdr3_aa: CAWSGGPSGANVLTF
v_call: TRBV30
d_call: NA
j_call: TRBJ2-6
cdr3_length: 15
clone_size: once

cdr3_nt: TGTGCCAGCTCCCGCTTGGGTAGCGGGGCCTACGAGCAGTACTTC
cdr3_aa: CASSRLGSGAYEQYF
v_call: TRBV9
d_call: TRBD2
j_call: TRBJ2-7
cdr3_length: 15
clone_size: NA

cdr3_nt: TGTGCCAGCAGAACCCAGGGGTTAACTAATGAAAAACTGTTTTTT
cdr3_aa: CASRTQGLTNEKLFF
v_call: TRBV2
d_call: NA
j_call: TRBJ1-4
cdr3_length: 15
clone_size: NA

cdr3_nt: TGCGCCAGCAGCCAAGATAGTACCAGGGGGCTTAGGAGCAATCAGCCCCAGCATTTT
cdr3_aa: CASSQDSTRGLRSNQPQHF
v_call: TRBV4-1
d_call: TRBD1
j_call: TRBJ1-5
cdr3_length: 19
clone_size: NA

cdr3_nt: TGTGCCAGTAGTATAGATCAGCCCGGGGACACTGAAGCTTTCTTT
cdr3_aa: CASSIDQPGDTEAFF
v_call: TRBV19
d_call: NA
j_call: TRBJ1-1
cdr3_length: 15
clone_size: NA

cdr3_nt: TGCGCCAGCAGCCCCCAAAGGCGGTTGTTTCACACTGAAGCTTTCTTT
cdr3_aa: CASSPQRRLFHTEAFF
v_call: TRBV4-3
d_call: NA
j_call: TRBJ1-1
cdr3_length: 16
clone_size: few

cdr3_nt: TGTGCCAGCTCGGGACGGGGCGGGGGTAGCAATCAGCCCCAGCATTTT
cdr3_aa: CASSGRGGGSNQPQHF
v_call: TRBV18
d_call: NA
j_call: TRBJ1-5
cdr3_length: 16
clone_size: NA

cdr3_nt: TGTGCCAGTAGCGAAAGCGCCCAGATCGGCTACGAGCAGTACTTC
cdr3_aa: CASSESAQIGYEQYF
v_call: TRBV19
d_call: NA
j_call: TRBJ2-7
cdr3_length: 15
clone_size: NA

cdr3_nt: TGTGCCAGTAGTATAGACGGGGAAGAGACCCAGTACTTC
cdr3_aa: CASSIDGEETQYF
v_call: TRBV19
d_call: NA
j_call: TRBJ2-5
cdr3_length: 13
clone_size: few

cdr3_nt: TGTGCCAGCACCGGGACTCCTAGCTTTGGGGAGTTCTTC
cdr3_aa: CASTGTPSFGEFF
v_call: TRBV6-5
d_call: NA
j_call: TRBJ2-1
cdr3_length: 13
clone_size: NA

cdr3_nt: TGTGCCAGCAGCTTACAATTGGGCACCCCCTATGGCTACACCTTC
cdr3_aa: CASSLQLGTPYGYTF
v_call: TRBV7-9
d_call: NA
j_call: TRBJ1-2
cdr3_length: 15
clone_size: once

cdr3_nt: TGTGCCAGCAGCATAATGCCGGGACAGGGATTAAAGAACACTGAAGCTTTCTTT
cdr3_aa: CASSIMPGQGLKNTEAFF
v_call: TRBV5-5
d_call: TRBD1
j_call: TRBJ1-1
cdr3_length: 18
clone_size: NA

cdr3_nt: TGTGCCAGCAGCTTCAGAGGGAGTTATGGCTACACCTTC
cdr3_aa: CASSFRGSYGYTF
v_call: TRBV11-2
d_call: NA
j_call: TRBJ1-2
cdr3_length: 13
clone_size: NA

cdr3_nt: TGTGCCAGCAGCGATGGGGAGAGGGTGAACACTGAAGCTTTCTTT
cdr3_aa: CASSDGERVNTEAFF
v_call: TRBV5-4
d_call: NA
j_call: TRBJ1-1
cdr3_length: 15
clone_size: NA

cdr3_nt: TGCAGCGTGGAGGGGTCCATTGAAGCTTTCTTT
cdr3_aa: CSVEGSIEAFF
v_call: TRBV29-1
d_call: NA
j_call: TRBJ1-1
cdr3_length: 11
clone_size: once

cdr3_nt: TGTGCCAGCACCTTGGGACAGGGGAATTACGAGCAGTACTTC
cdr3_aa: CASTLGQGNYEQYF
v_call: TRBV6-6
d_call: TRBD1
j_call: TRBJ2-7
cdr3_length: 14
clone_size: NA

cdr3_nt: TGTGCCAGCAGCCCTTCCTACGAGCAGTACTTC
cdr3_aa: CASSPSYEQYF
v_call: TRBV5-5
d_call: NA
j_call: TRBJ2-7
cdr3_length: 11
clone_size: NA

cdr3_nt: TGTGCCAGCAGCTCGTGGACTAGCGGGCAAAACTCCTACGAGCAGTACTTC
cdr3_aa: CASSSWTSGQNSYEQYF
v_call: TRBV7-9
d_call: TRBD2
j_call: TRBJ2-7
cdr3_length: 17
clone_size: few

cdr3_nt: TGTGCCAGCAGTCCTAACAGGGGAAGGGCTTTCTTT
cdr3_aa: CASSPNRGRAFF
v_call: TRBV6-5
d_call: TRBD1
j_call: TRBJ1-1
cdr3_length: 12
clone_size: NA

cdr3_nt: TGCAGTGCCCCAGACCAAGAGACCCAGTACTTC
cdr3_aa: CSAPDQETQYF
v_call: TRBV20-1
d_call: NA
j_call: TRBJ2-5
cdr3_length: 11
clone_size: NA

cdr3_nt: TGCGCCAGCAGCTTGGACGGCTACGAGCAGTACTTC
cdr3_aa: CASSLDGYEQYF
v_call: TRBV5-1
d_call: NA
j_call: TRBJ2-7
cdr3_length: 12
clone_size: NA

cdr3_nt: TGTGCCAGCAGCCTGGGACATAATTCCATGAACACTGAAGCTTTCTTT
cdr3_aa: CASSLGHNSMNTEAFF
v_call: TRBV9
d_call: NA
j_call: TRBJ1-1
cdr3_length: 16
clone_size: once

cdr3_nt: TGTGCCAGCAGTTACGGGCAGGTTAGGAACACTGAAGCTTTCTTT
cdr3_aa: CASSYGQVRNTEAFF
v_call: TRBV6-5
d_call: NA
j_call: TRBJ1-1
cdr3_length: 15
clone_size: NA

cdr3_nt: TGTGCCAGCAGTTACTTGCTAGCGGGGGGGTACGAGCAGTACTTC
cdr3_aa: CASSYLLAGGYEQYF
v_call: TRBV6-5
d_call: TRBD2
j_call: TRBJ2-7
cdr3_length: 15
clone_size: few

cdr3_nt: TGCGCCAGCAGCGTAGGACAGGATCATAGCAATCAGCCCCAGCATTTT
cdr3_aa: CASSVGQDHSNQPQHF
v_call: TRBV5-1
d_call: TRBD1
j_call: TRBJ1-5
cdr3_length: 16
clone_size: few

cdr3_nt: TGCAGCGCTTCAGGGACAAACCAACAAGAGACCCAGTACTTC
cdr3_aa: CSASGTNQQETQYF
v_call: TRBV29-1
d_call: NA
j_call: TRBJ2-5
cdr3_length: 14
clone_size: NA

cdr3_nt: TGTGCCAGCAGTTACCGGGACAGGGGGGACGAGCAGTACTTC
cdr3_aa: CASSYRDRGDEQYF
v_call: TRBV6-5
d_call: TRBD1
j_call: TRBJ2-7
cdr3_length: 14
clone_size: few

cdr3_nt: TGTGCCAGTAGTAGTCGACAGGGGAGAGTAAGGAGCAATCAGCCCCAGCATTTT
cdr3_aa: CASSSRQGRVRSNQPQHF
v_call: TRBV19
d_call: TRBD1
j_call: TRBJ1-5
cdr3_length: 18
clone_size: once

cdr3_nt: TGTGCCAGCAGCTACAAATGGAACACTGAAGCTTTCTTT
cdr3_aa: CASSYKWNTEAFF
v_call: TRBV7-2
d_call: NA
j_call: TRBJ1-1
cdr3_length: 13
clone_size: NA

cdr3_nt: TGTGCCAGCAGCGACGCGGGGGAGCAGTACTTC
cdr3_aa: CASSDAGEQYF
v_call: TRBV6-1
d_call: NA
j_call: TRBJ2-7
cdr3_length: 11
clone_size: NA

cdr3_nt: TGCGCCAGCAGCCAGGTAGCGGGAGAGATTAGAGAGACCCAGTACTTC
cdr3_aa: CASSQVAGEIRETQYF
v_call: TRBV4-3
d_call: TRBD2
j_call: TRBJ2-5
cdr3_length: 16
clone_size: many

cdr3_nt: TGTGCCAGCAGTGAAGTTCTGACAGGGGGTCTGAACACCATATATTTT
cdr3_aa: CASSEVLTGGLNTIYF
v_call: TRBV6-1
d_call: TRBD1
j_call: TRBJ1-3
cdr3_length: 16
clone_size: once

cdr3_nt: TGTGCCTGGAGTGGTGTGGGCGGGGGGTTATACGAGCAGTACTTC
cdr3_aa: CAWSGVGGGLYEQYF
v_call: TRBV30
d_call: TRBD2
j_call: TRBJ2-7
cdr3_length: 15
clone_size: NA

cdr3_nt: TGTGCCAGCAGCCCACTAAAGAGCTATGGCTACACCTTC
cdr3_aa: CASSPLKSYGYTF
v_call: TRBV11-2
d_call: NA
j_call: TRBJ1-2
cdr3_length: 13
clone_size: NA

cdr3_nt: TGTGCCTGGAGTAGAGACAGACCCGACGGGGAGCTGTTTTTT
cdr3_aa: CAWSRDRPDGELFF
v_call: TRBV30
d_call: NA
j_call: TRBJ2-2
cdr3_length: 14
clone_size: NA

cdr3_nt: TGTGCCAGCAGTTTATACAGTCAGCCCCAGCATTTT
cdr3_aa: CASSLYSQPQHF
v_call: TRBV27
d_call: NA
j_call: TRBJ1-5
cdr3_length: 12
clone_size: NA